This note documents a single T cell receptor (beta chain) sequence. Antigen: not known. This record comes from a study of immune cell composition in non-small cell lung cancer. Study information: Tumours were mainly lung adenocarcinoma or squamous cell carcinoma. Study-wide results and limits: Tumour-associated clones >0.5% occurred in approximately 32% of adenocarcinomas, about 80% of squamous.

Profiling relied on immunoSEQ multiplex PCR, and the TCRdb table lists in-frame clones only, not all of them. The table has under 9,000 clones, around two thirds seen once. This CDR3 contains 17 residues. The germline CDR1 and CDR2 sequences are SEHNR and FQNEAQ (reference sequence). V shed 2 bases, J shed 5 bases, and the junction held 11 bases outside the gene matches. Normal lung was sampled as far from the tumour as possible, at least 3 cm. Template was genomic DNA from frozen, unsorted single-cell suspensions. V gene TRBV7-9 combines with J gene TRBJ2-1; 8 bases match TRBD2. The sequence was obtained from a human donor with non-small cell lung cancer. The sequenced sample consisted of non-adjacent lung tissue. This CDR3 reads CASSLRIWFSGDNEQFF. The CDR3 DNA is TGTGCCAGCAGCTTACGAATTTGGTTTAGCGGGGACAATGAGCAGTTCTTC. The full variable domain, completed using reference TRBV7-9 and TRBJ2-1, is DTGVSQNPRHKITKRGQNVTFRCDPISEHNRLYWYRQTLGQGPEFLTYFQNEAQLEKSRLLSDRFSAERPKGSFSTLEIQRTEQGDSAMYLCASSLRIWFSGDNEQFFGPGTRLTVL.